The 11 T cell receptor beta chains given below trace back to one sample, sequenced in a study of T cell responses to AZD1222 COVID-19 vaccine. The repertoire was sequenced with immunoSEQ multiplex PCR; TCRdb's copy has only in-frame clones and lacks some. The sample has around 76,000 clones, about 85% seen once. Sequenced here: peripheral blood, sampled on day 0 of AZD1222 vaccination. The source of these receptors is an adult in good health.

The J gene is TRBJ1-2, the V gene TRBV6-5, with unresolved D. Trimming pared 2 bases from V and 2 bases from J, leaving 6 bases between. Germline values: CDR1 MNHEY, CDR2 SVGAGI. The CDR3 loop spans 13 amino acids. The DNA for the CDR3 is TGTGCCAGCAGTTACGAGAGCAACTATGGCTACACCTTC. Protein: CASSYESNYGYTF.

CDR3 in amino acids: CASSPQGGSYEQYF. The CDR3 nucleotides are TGTGCCAGCAGCCCACAGGGGGGAAGCTACGAGCAGTACTTC. V usage is TRBV7-9 and J usage is TRBJ2-7; TRBD1 aligns across 8 bases. Trimming cost V 5 bases and J 3 bases; bases outside gene matches: 6. The CDR3 runs to 14 residues. Germline V gives CDR1 SEHNR, CDR2 FQNEAQ (reference sequence). The whole variable domain, remainder taken from reference TRBV7-9 and TRBJ2-7, is DTGVSQNPRHKITKRGQNVTFRCDPISEHNRLYWYRQTLGQGPEFLTYFQNEAQLEKSRLLSDRFSAERPKGSFSTLEIQRTEQGDSAMYLCASSPQGGSYEQYFGPGTRLTVT.

Only one count was recorded for this clone. The rearrangement joins TRBV9 to TRBJ2-3; 7 positions match TRBD2. Germline CDR1 SGDLS, CDR2 YYNGEE. V shed 4 bases, J shed 4 bases, and the junction held 9 bases outside the gene matches. The CDR3 consists of 15 residues. The CDR3 DNA is TGTGCCAGCAGCCCCCAGACTAGCAGAGCAGATACGCAGTATTTT. This codes for CASSPQTSRADTQYF.

The rearrangement uses TRBV11-2 and TRBJ2-1, with TRBD2 as a possible D gene (6 bases). This CDR3 spans 15 amino acids. Trimming removed 4 bases from V and 4 bases from J, with 14 bases in between. Germline CDR1 and CDR2: SGHAT and FQNNGV. CDR3: CASSSGGAGYNEQFF. The DNA for the CDR3 is TGTGCCAGCAGCTCCGGGGGTGCGGGGTACAATGAGCAGTTCTTC.

CDR3 amino acids: CASSPGTGYEQYF. CDR3 bases: TGTGCCAGCAGTCCCGGGACAGGGTACGAGCAGTACTTC. This rearrangement joins TRBV6-2 or TRBV6-3 to TRBJ2-7, with TRBD1 matching 9 bases. Germline V gene sequence: CDR1 MNHEY, CDR2 SVGEGT. The CDR3 has 13 residues. V lost 5 bases to trimming and J lost 4 bases; unmatched junction nucleotides: 3.

V gene TRBV5-6 combines with J gene TRBJ2-3, with 9 nucleotides matching TRBD1. CDR1 and CDR2 (germline): SGHDT, YYEEEE. V shed 4 bases, J shed 9 bases, and the junction held 15 bases outside the gene matches. The CDR3 contains 16 residues. The CDR3 sequence: CASSLPGTGPSMTQYF. CDR3 DNA: TGTGCCAGCAGCCTCCCCGGGACAGGGCCGTCGATGACGCAGTATTTT.

This clone has only one observation. This rearrangement joins TRBV7-2 to TRBJ2-7, with 8 nucleotides matching TRBD2. Germline CDR1 reads SGHTA; CDR2 reads FQGNSA. V was clipped by 5 bases and J by 2 bases; unmatched bases: 5. There are 14 residues in the CDR3. CDR3 protein: CASSRSGVTYEQYF. The DNA for the CDR3 is TGTGCCAGCAGCCGTAGCGGGGTCACCTACGAGCAGTACTTC.

The chain has TRBV6-5 and TRBJ1-2; maybe TRBD1 (6 bases). This CDR3 is built from 13 residues. V was shortened by 5 bases and J by 1 base, with 8 bases between the two germline ends. Germline loops: CDR1 MNHEY, CDR2 SVGAGI. CDR3 residues: CASSRQVNYGYTF. CDR3 nucleotides: TGTGCCAGCAGTAGACAGGTTAACTATGGCTACACCTTC.

V gene TRBV5-1 combines with J gene TRBJ2-7; D remains unclear. V gave up 2 bases and J gave up 0 bases, with 18 bases separating them. The CDR3 runs 17 residues. Germline CDR1 reads SGHRS; CDR2 reads YFSETQ. The CDR3 region is CASSFYFSLSTSYEQYF. CDR3 nucleotides: TGCGCCAGCAGCTTTTACTTTTCTCTCTCGACCTCCTACGAGCAGTACTTC.

The chain links TRBV19 to TRBJ1-3; TRBD1 is a possible D gene (6 bases). The V gene's germline CDR1 is LNHDA and CDR2 SQIVND (reference sequence). V was pared by 5 bases and J by 2 bases, with 10 bases between. This CDR3 is 14 amino acids long. Written as DNA, the CDR3 is TGTGCCAGTAGTGACTCAGGGGCTGGAAACACCATATATTTT. This codes for CASSDSGAGNTIYF.

V is TRBV27 and J is TRBJ1-3, with D perhaps TRBD1 (5 bases). Germline V lookup: CDR1 MNHEY, CDR2 SMNVEV (reference sequence). The CDR3 sequence is 14 residues long. The ends were cut back, 6 bases at V and 4 bases at J, with 13 bases in the middle. In DNA form, the CDR3 reads TGTGCCAGCAGCCCCGGGACCGCAGGAAACACCATATATTTT. As protein: CASSPGTAGNTIYF.